This passage covers 16 T cell receptor beta chains from one sample sequenced in a study of blood T cells in healthy people across ages. A second PCR, run for about 7 to 11 cycles, used a sample-barcoded 5' primer plus a J-beta primer mix. TCRdb independently ran MiXCR on the 5' RACE reads; one entry per CDR3 protein. The sample shows about 400,000 distinct CDR3 sequences, about 55% of them seen only once. What was sequenced was blood. These receptors came from a man aged 60-69 years in good health.

This chain joins TRBV20-1 and TRBJ2-5; 11 bases map to TRBD2. The J call may be wrong; the DNA end is better matched by TRBJ2-7. The CDR3 totals 14 residues. CDR1 DFQATT and CDR2 SNEGSKA come from the germline V gene (reference sequence). This CDR3 reads CSARVLAGDCEQYF. CDR3 nucleotide sequence: TGCAGTGCTAGGGTACTAGCGGGAGACTGCGAGCAGTACTTC.

The chain employs TRBV20-1 and TRBJ1-5; D uncertain. The germline V gene encodes CDR1 DFQATT and CDR2 SNEGSKA (reference sequence). V was clipped by 3 bases and J by 1 base, with 10 bases between them. The CDR3 runs 14 residues. Here the CDR3 DNA reads TGCAGTGCTAGGAGAGGAGGGAGCAATCAGCCCCAGCATTTT. Residues: CSARRGGSNQPQHF.

The CDR3 coding sequence is TGTGCCAGCAGCGCCCAACGAGCGGTTTACAATGAGCAGTTCTTC. This codes for CASSAQRAVYNEQFF. V usage is TRBV7-2 and J usage is TRBJ2-1, with a tentative D call TRBD2 (5 bases). The CDR3 loop spans 15 amino acids. The germline gives CDR1 SGHTA, CDR2 FQGNSA. The ends were cut back, 5 bases at V and 4 bases at J, with 15 bases in the middle.

V usage is TRBV20-1 and J usage is TRBJ1-2, with D perhaps matching TRBD1 (5 bases). The length of the CDR3 is 15 residues. The germline CDR1 and CDR2 sequences are DFQATT and SNEGSKA (reference sequence). Trimming removed 1 base from V and 0 bases from J, with 12 bases in between. In DNA, the CDR3 is TGCAGTGCTAGAGGGGCAGGGTCCACTAACTATGGCTACACCTTC. Its protein is CSARGAGSTNYGYTF.

The rearrangement links TRBV18 to TRBJ2-5, with 12 bases that match TRBD2. Germline values: CDR1 KGHSH, CDR2 LQKENI. J lost 7 bases, V lost 4 bases, and 16 bases had no gene match. The CDR3 has 18 amino acids. The CDR3 spells CASSLAMSTSGGSWTQYF. In DNA, the CDR3 is TGTGCCAGCTCACTCGCGATGAGTACTAGCGGGGGGTCATGGACCCAGTACTTC.

This rearrangement joins TRBV30 to TRBJ2-1; D ambiguous. Deletions cut 1 base from V and 8 bases from J, with 12 bases between. This CDR3 region has 13 residues. Germline V gene data show CDR1 as GTSNPN and CDR2 as SVGIG (reference sequence). The CDR3 here is CAWSASFRDEQFF. The CDR3 region has the DNA TGTGCCTGGAGTGCATCCTTTCGGGATGAGCAGTTCTTC. The complete variable domain, with remaining parts taken from reference TRBV30 and TRBJ2-1, reads SQTIHQWPATLVQPVGSPLSLECTVEGTSNPNLYWYRQAAGRGLQLLFYSVGIGQISSEVPQNLSASRPQDRQFILSSKKLLLSDSGFYLCAWSASFRDEQFFGPGTRLTVL.

V is TRBV11-2 and J is TRBJ2-3, with D perhaps matching TRBD1 or TRBD2 (5 bases each). The V gene lost 5 bases and the J gene lost 0 bases, with 24 bases spanning the gap. The CDR3 runs 19 residues. Germline-derived CDR1 and CDR2 are SGHAT and FQNNGV. CDR3 in amino acids: CASSPRLGAQTPSTDTQYF. CDR3 nucleotide sequence: TGTGCCAGCAGCCCTCGGCTCGGGGCTCAAACTCCTAGCACAGATACGCAGTATTTT.

V usage is TRBV20-1 and J usage is TRBJ2-7, with 9 positions matching TRBD2. The J segment lost 7 bases and the V segment lost 1 base, leaving 8 bases of the junction unmatched. The CDR3 spans 14 residues. CDR1 is DFQATT and CDR2 is SNEGSKA in the germline V gene (reference sequence). Here the CDR3 reads CSARGPSGTEEQYF. The CDR3 nucleotides read TGCAGTGCTAGAGGGCCTAGCGGGACGGAAGAGCAGTACTTC.

The chain recombines TRBV4-2 with TRBJ2-1; TRBD2 matches 13 bases. V dropped 3 bases and J dropped 9; count of bases not matched to a gene: 8. Per the germline V gene, CDR1 is LGHNA and CDR2 is YNFKEQ. The CDR3 runs to 16 residues. The DNA for the CDR3 is TGTGCCAGCAGCCAGGGGACTAGCGGGATTGAAAGTGAGCAGTTCTTC. Translated: CASSQGTSGIESEQFF.

This sequence joins TRBV20-1 and TRBJ2-1, with 7 nucleotides matching TRBD2. The CDR3 contains 16 residues. The germline V gene has CDR1 DFQATT and CDR2 SNEGSKA (reference sequence). With V trimmed by 6 bases and J by 6 bases, 17 bases remained unmatched. This CDR3 reads CSATSATNSAGNEQFF. In nucleotides, the CDR3 is TGCAGTGCAACTAGCGCCACAAACTCGGCGGGCAATGAGCAGTTCTTC.

The rearrangement uses TRBV3-1 and TRBJ2-1; TRBD2 matches at 9 bases. This CDR3 has 14 amino acids. The V segment lost 3 bases and the J segment 7 bases; nucleotides outside the gene matches: 4. Germline loops: CDR1 LGHDT, CDR2 YNNKEL (reference sequence). CDR3 region: CASSQDLAGNEQFF. The CDR3 bases are TGTGCCAGCAGCCAGGATCTAGCGGGGAATGAGCAGTTCTTC.

The genes are TRBV28 and TRBJ2-5; TRBD2 agrees at 8 bases. The V and J ends lost 4 bases and 11 bases, in that order; junction bases with no gene match: 12. This CDR3 spans 14 amino acids. CDR1 is MDHEN and CDR2 is SYDVKM in the germline V gene. The CDR3 DNA reads TGTGCCAGCAGTTCCGAAAGACTAGCGAGGGAGCAGTACTTC. It yields the protein CASSSERLAREQYF.

This chain joins TRBV4-3 and TRBJ2-4; 8 positions agree with TRBD2. This CDR3 spans 17 amino acids. CDR1 is LGHNA and CDR2 is YSLEER in the germline V gene. Germline trimming cut 0 bases from V and 4 bases from J; bases unmatched to any gene: 8. CDR3 sequence reads: CASSQDRAREAKNIQYF. Here the CDR3 DNA reads TGCGCCAGCAGCCAAGATCGCGCGCGGGAGGCTAAAAACATTCAGTACTTC.

This chain links TRBV9 with TRBJ2-1; 9 nucleotides agree with TRBD2. The CDR3 is 14 residues long. CDR1 SGDLS and CDR2 YYNGEE come from the germline V gene. Trimming cost V 7 bases and J 7 bases; bases outside gene matches: 9. DNA for the CDR3: TGTGCCAGCGGGCGGGAGGGCATGAAGAATGAGCAGTTCTTC. Its protein product is CASGREGMKNEQFF. The full variable domain, with the rest looked up from reference TRBV9 and TRBJ2-1, is DSGVTQTPKHLITATGQRVTLRCSPRSGDLSVYWYQQSLDQGLQFLIQYYNGEERAKGNILERFSAQQFPDLHSELNLSSLELGDSALYFCASGREGMKNEQFFGPGTRLTVL.

In its sample, this clonotype was seen many times. The J gene is TRBJ2-7, the V gene TRBV30; D unresolved. The CDR3 has 12 residues. With 0 bases removed from V and 6 bases from J, the gap between germline ends came to 9 bases. The germline V gene has CDR1 GTSNPN and CDR2 SVGIG (reference sequence). The CDR3 coding sequence is TGTGCCTGGAGTGTAAATGTAGCCGAGCAGTACTTC. Translated, it gives CAWSVNVAEQYF.

This clonotype was seen more than once but under ten times. This chain connects TRBV28 to TRBJ2-1; 8 nucleotides match TRBD1. Trimming at V came to 5 bases and at J to 5 bases, leaving 8 bases not matched to a gene. CDR1 is MDHEN and CDR2 is SYDVKM in the germline V gene. The CDR3 runs to 15 residues. CDR3 loop: CASSPKYRGNNEQFF. CDR3 sequence (DNA): TGTGCCAGCAGTCCAAAGTACAGGGGGAACAATGAGCAGTTCTTC.